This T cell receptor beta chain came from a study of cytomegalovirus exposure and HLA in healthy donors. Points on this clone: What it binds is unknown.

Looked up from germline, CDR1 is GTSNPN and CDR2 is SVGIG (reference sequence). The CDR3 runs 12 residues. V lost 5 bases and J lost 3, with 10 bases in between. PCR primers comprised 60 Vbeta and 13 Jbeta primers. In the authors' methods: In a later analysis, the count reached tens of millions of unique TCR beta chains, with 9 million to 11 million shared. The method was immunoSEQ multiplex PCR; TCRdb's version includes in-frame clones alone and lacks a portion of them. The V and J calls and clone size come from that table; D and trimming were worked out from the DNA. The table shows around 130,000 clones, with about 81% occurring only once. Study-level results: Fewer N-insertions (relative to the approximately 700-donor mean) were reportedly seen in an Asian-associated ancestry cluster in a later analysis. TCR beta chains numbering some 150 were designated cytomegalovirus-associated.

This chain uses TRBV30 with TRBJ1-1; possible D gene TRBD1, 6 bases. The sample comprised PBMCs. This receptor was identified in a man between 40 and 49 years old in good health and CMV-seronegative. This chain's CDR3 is CAWYYRDTEAFF. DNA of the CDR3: TGTGCCTGGTACTACAGGGACACTGAAGCTTTCTTT.